The 2 T cell receptor beta chains below come from one sample, sequenced in a study of shared clonotypes between healthy human individuals. The data were produced by immunoSEQ multiplex PCR, yet TCRdb's version contains in-frame clones alone and is incomplete. The data contain 2 million to 2.5 million clones, just under 95% of them singletons. Sample: naive CD4+ T cells from PBMCs. Sample subset: CD45RA+ positively selected. The receptors shown here come from a man aged 18 to 29 in good health. Some clones in this sample may be carry-over from other donors' samples.

The chain is built from TRBV5-1 and TRBJ2-7; 7 bases agree with TRBD1. V trimming: 4 bases; J trimming: 2 bases; junction bases outside the gene matches: 6. Germline V CDR1 and CDR2: SGHRS, YFSETQ. The CDR3 consists of 14 residues. For the CDR3, the DNA is TGCGCCAGCAGCATTAGGACAGGAACCTACGAGCAGTACTTC. Its protein product is CASSIRTGTYEQYF.

This chain connects TRBV27 to TRBJ2-1, with D possibly being TRBD2 (6 bases). V gave up 3 bases and J gave up 7 bases, with 16 bases separating them. Germline V gene data show CDR1 as MNHEY and CDR2 as SMNVEV (reference sequence). The CDR3 sequence is 15 residues long. The CDR3: CASSFPGSGANEQFF. Written as DNA, the CDR3 is TGTGCCAGCAGTTTCCCCGGTTCGGGAGCGAATGAGCAGTTCTTC.